One sample yielded the 21 T cell receptor beta chains listed below, sequenced in a study of T cells after posttransplantation cyclophosphamide. The data were produced by immunoSEQ multiplex PCR, yet TCRdb's version contains in-frame clones alone and is incomplete. The table includes about 32,000 clones, approximately 90% detected once. Sequenced sample: PBMCs. The source of these receptors is a woman aged 40 to 49 with a blood cancer, CMV-positive, and with a related stem cell donor.

This sequence joins TRBV4-2 and TRBJ2-5, with TRBD2 identical over 9 bases. Trimming removed 0 bases from V and 5 bases from J; junction bases left unmatched: 10. CDR3 length: 17 amino acids. Germline V gives CDR1 LGHNA, CDR2 YNFKEQ. This CDR3 is CASSQDWAGGPVETQYF. The CDR3 DNA reads TGTGCCAGCAGCCAAGATTGGGCGGGGGGGCCGGTGGAGACCCAGTACTTC.

This clone was found a few times. The chain recombines TRBV2 with TRBJ1-5; 7 bases are shared with TRBD1. Trimming took 4 bases from V and 5 from J; bases not matched to a gene: 11. This CDR3 region has 16 residues. Looked up from germline, CDR1 is SNHLY and CDR2 is FYNNEI. Written as DNA, the CDR3 is TGTGCCAGCAGTGGGAGGCTAGGGGGCGCGGATCAGCCCCAGCATTTT. It specifies CASSGRLGGADQPQHF. Filled out from reference TRBV2 and TRBJ1-5, the complete variable domain reads EPEVTQTPSHQVTQMGQEVILRCVPISNHLYFYWYRQILGQKVEFLVSFYNNEISEKSEIFDDQFSVERPDGSNFTLKIRSTKLEDSAMYFCASSGRLGGADQPQHFGDGTRLSIL.

This clone was recorded once. This rearrangement joins TRBV7-3 to TRBJ2-5, with 13 bases that match TRBD2. This CDR3 spans 15 amino acids. Losses at the gene ends were 3 bases for V and 5 bases for J; bases not matched to a gene: 3. In germline, CDR1 is SGHTA, CDR2 FQGTGA. CDR3 amino acids: CASSLGLAGYETQYF. Written as DNA, the CDR3 is TGTGCCAGCAGCTTGGGACTAGCGGGGTATGAGACCCAGTACTTC.

The chain couples TRBV6-5 to TRBJ2-2; D call uncertain. Germline loops: CDR1 MNHEY, CDR2 SVGAGI. The V and J ends lost 4 bases and 5 bases respectively, with 5 bases between them. The CDR3 extends over 12 amino acids. CDR3 in amino acids: CASSFRTGELFF. The CDR3 bases are TGTGCCAGCAGTTTTCGTACCGGGGAGCTGTTTTTT.

This clone was picked up a small number of times. The chain has TRBV6-1 and TRBJ1-6, with 7 bases matching TRBD1. Trimming at V came to 4 bases and at J to 7 bases, leaving 4 bases not matched to a gene. Germline CDR1 MNHNS, CDR2 SASEGT. The CDR3 consists of 14 residues. CDR3 protein: CASSGQGTNSPLHF. For the CDR3, the DNA is TGTGCCAGCAGTGGACAGGGTACGAATTCACCCCTCCACTTT.

This chain uses TRBV5-1 with TRBJ2-2, with 8 bases lining up with TRBD1. The CDR3 runs to 16 residues. Per germline, CDR1 SGHRS and CDR2 YFSETQ. With 4 bases clipped from V and 10 bases from J, the junction kept 15 bases outside the gene matches. CDR3 sequence: CASSVGSRGQVEELFF. The CDR3 bases are TGCGCCAGCAGCGTTGGATCCAGGGGGCAAGTCGAGGAGCTGTTTTTT.

This sequence joins TRBV6-5 and TRBJ2-7; D might be TRBD1 (6 bases). CDR3 length: 14 amino acids. Germline CDR1 is MNHEY and CDR2 is SVGAGI. The V gene lost 5 bases and the J gene lost 2 bases, with 13 bases spanning the gap. The CDR3 loop is CASSVGGPPYEQYF. Here the CDR3 DNA reads TGTGCCAGCAGTGTAGGGGGTCCCCCCTACGAGCAGTACTTC.

The chain recombines TRBV16 with TRBJ2-6; 9 bases match TRBD1. Per germline, CDR1 KGHSY and CDR2 FQNENV. The CDR3 sequence is 18 residues long. V lost 1 base, J lost 1 base, and 5 bases stayed unmatched. The chain's CDR3 is CASSQWGQGTSGANVLTF. The CDR3 coding sequence is TGTGCCAGCAGCCAATGGGGACAGGGAACATCTGGGGCCAACGTCCTGACTTTC.

V gene TRBV11-3 combines with J gene TRBJ1-1; TRBD1 matches at 9 bases. Germline V gene lookup returns CDR1 SGHNT and CDR2 YENEEA. With 7 bases clipped from V and 3 bases from J, the junction kept 12 bases outside the gene matches. The CDR3 is made up of 16 amino acids. The CDR3 region has the DNA TGTGCCAGCATAGGACAGGGGAGAAGAATGGACACTGAAGCTTTCTTT. Protein sequence: CASIGQGRRMDTEAFF.

This clone was seen a single time. The chain links TRBV9 to TRBJ2-2, with 9 bases lining up with TRBD2. The ends lost 3 bases at V and 4 bases at J; junction bases unmatched: 1. Germline V gene data show CDR1 as SGDLS and CDR2 as YYNGEE. The CDR3 runs to 14 residues. The CDR3: CASSAAGGTGELFF. CDR3 nucleotide sequence: TGTGCCAGCAGCGCAGCGGGGGGCACCGGGGAGCTGTTTTTT.

The V and J genes are TRBV19 and TRBJ2-3; possibly TRBD2 for D (6 bases). This CDR3 contains 14 residues. The germline gives CDR1 LNHDA, CDR2 SQIVND (reference sequence). V was cut by 3 bases and J by 1 base, with 8 bases left in between. The CDR3 DNA is TGTGCCAGTAGTATCGGGGGACGCACAGATACGCAGTATTTT. Translated, it gives CASSIGGRTDTQYF. Full variable domain (outside the CDR3, taken from reference TRBV19 and TRBJ2-3): DGGITQSPKYLFRKEGQNVTLSCEQNLNHDAMYWYRQDPGQGLRLIYYSQIVNDFQKGDIAEGYSVSREKKESFPLTVTSAQKNPTAFYLCASSIGGRTDTQYFGPGTRLTVL.

This clone appeared once. The V call is TRBV6-1, the J call TRBJ1-5; D gene unclear. The CDR3 is made up of 13 amino acids. V was trimmed by 8 bases and J by 6 bases, leaving 14 bases between them. Per the germline V gene, CDR1 is MNHNS and CDR2 is SASEGT. CDR3 sequence reads: CASVRDSSQPQHF. The CDR3 DNA follows: TGTGCCAGCGTCCGGGATTCGAGTCAGCCCCAGCATTTT.

The count of this clone is one. The same CDR3 can be traced to other DNA sequences in this sample. The chain combines TRBV5-1 with TRBJ2-1; 16 nucleotides agree with TRBD2. The germline V gene encodes CDR1 SGHRS and CDR2 YFSETQ. This CDR3 is 16 amino acids long. V dropped 7 bases and J dropped 5; count of bases not matched to a gene: 6. The CDR3 spells CASLGLAGGQDNEQFF. In DNA form, the CDR3 reads TGCGCCAGCTTGGGACTAGCGGGGGGGCAAGACAATGAGCAGTTCTTC.

The V gene is TRBV4-1, the J gene TRBJ1-6; 8 bases agree with TRBD1. V shed 0 bases and J 10 bases; nucleotides not matched to a gene: 8. This CDR3 comprises 16 residues. Per germline, CDR1 MGHRA and CDR2 YSYEKL. CDR3 protein: CASSQDPVQGGSPLHF. CDR3 bases: TGCGCCAGCAGCCAAGATCCCGTACAGGGGGGCTCACCCCTCCACTTT.

This chain links TRBV6-1 with TRBJ2-5; 7 bases agree with TRBD1. V was pared by 6 bases and J by 2 bases, with 6 bases of the junction left unmatched. CDR3 length: 14 amino acids. Germline V gene sequence: CDR1 MNHNS, CDR2 SASEGT. The CDR3 bases are TGTGCCAGCAGCCCCGGGACAGTTCAAGAGACCCAGTACTTC. It encodes CASSPGTVQETQYF.

The gene calls are TRBV7-3 and TRBJ2-3; D is unclear. The CDR3 covers 15 residues. The V and J ends lost 1 base and 0 bases respectively, with 8 bases between them. Germline V gene sequence: CDR1 SGHTA, CDR2 FQGTGA. The CDR3 nucleotides read TGTGCCAGCAGCTTAAGCGAGAGGAGCACAGATACGCAGTATTTT. Its protein product is CASSLSERSTDTQYF.

The V call is TRBV28, the J call TRBJ1-2; D not certain. There are 13 residues in the CDR3. Germline CDR1 and CDR2: MDHEN and SYDVKM. V lost 5 bases to trimming and J lost 9 bases, with 16 bases between them. The CDR3 sequence is CASSRRSMLSYTF. CDR3 nucleotides: TGTGCCAGCAGTCGTAGAAGTATGTTGAGCTACACCTTC.

The chain uses TRBV4-1 and TRBJ1-6, with 10 bases aligning to TRBD1. The trim removed 6 bases at V and 10 bases at J, leaving 9 bases unmatched. The CDR3 runs to 15 residues. CDR1 and CDR2 (germline): MGHRA, YSYEKL. CDR3 nucleotide sequence: TGCGCCAGCAGAAGCCCCGGGACAGGGGAATCACCCCTCCACTTT. Its translation is CASRSPGTGESPLHF.

The chain carries TRBV5-6 and TRBJ1-5; 7 bases match TRBD1. This CDR3 is 15 amino acids long. Germline V lookup: CDR1 SGHDT, CDR2 YYEEEE. J gave up 4 bases and V 4 bases, and 8 bases lay outside the gene matches. This CDR3 is CASSTRQGGNQPQHF. CDR3 in DNA: TGTGCCAGCAGCACAAGACAGGGCGGGAATCAGCCCCAGCATTTT.

The V gene is TRBV5-1, the J gene TRBJ2-7; D gene ambiguous. The V end was cut by 2 bases, the J end by 6 bases, with 6 bases between. Germline lookup yields CDR1 SGHRS and CDR2 YFSETQ. This CDR3 is 11 amino acids long. CDR3 amino acids: CASSFLSEQYF. The CDR3 DNA reads as TGCGCCAGCAGCTTTCTCTCCGAGCAGTACTTC.

V gene TRBV28 combines with J gene TRBJ2-2, with a weak D call TRBD1 (6 bases). CDR1 and CDR2 (germline): MDHEN, SYDVKM. The CDR3 is 16 amino acids. The V gene lost 2 bases and the J gene lost 0 bases, with 10 bases spanning the gap. CDR3: CASSLPTGANTGELFF. CDR3 in DNA: TGTGCCAGCAGTTTACCGACAGGCGCGAACACCGGGGAGCTGTTTTTT.